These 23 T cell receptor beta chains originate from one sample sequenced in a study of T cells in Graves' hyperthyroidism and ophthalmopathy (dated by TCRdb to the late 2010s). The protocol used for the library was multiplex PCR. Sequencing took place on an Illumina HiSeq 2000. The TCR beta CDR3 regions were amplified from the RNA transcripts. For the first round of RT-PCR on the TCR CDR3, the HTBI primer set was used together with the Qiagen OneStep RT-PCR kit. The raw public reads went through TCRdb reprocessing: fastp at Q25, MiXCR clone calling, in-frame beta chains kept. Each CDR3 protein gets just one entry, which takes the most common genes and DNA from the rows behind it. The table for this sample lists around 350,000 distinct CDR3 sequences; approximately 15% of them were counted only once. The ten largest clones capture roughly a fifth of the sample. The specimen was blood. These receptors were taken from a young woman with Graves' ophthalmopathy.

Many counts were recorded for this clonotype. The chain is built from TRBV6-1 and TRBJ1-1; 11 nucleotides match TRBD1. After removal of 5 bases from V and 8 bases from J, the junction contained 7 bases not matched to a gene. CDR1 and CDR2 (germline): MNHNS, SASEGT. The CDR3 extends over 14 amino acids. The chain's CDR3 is CASSPGQGALEAFF. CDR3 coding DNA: TGTGCCAGCAGTCCCGGACAGGGGGCGTTGGAAGCTTTCTTT.

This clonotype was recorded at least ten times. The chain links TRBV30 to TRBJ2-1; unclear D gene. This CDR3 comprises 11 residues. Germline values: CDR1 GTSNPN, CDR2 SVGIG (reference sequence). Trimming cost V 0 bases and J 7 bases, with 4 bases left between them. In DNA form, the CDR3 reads TGTGCCTGGAGTGTGAGTAATGAGCAGTTCTTC. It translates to CAWSVSNEQFF.

The CDR3 coding sequence is TGTGCCAGCAGTGACCGGGTCTTAGCCTACGAGCAGTACTTC. Translated, it gives CASSDRVLAYEQYF. The V gene is TRBV6-4, the J gene TRBJ2-7; D unclear. CDR1 MRHNA and CDR2 SNTAGT come from the germline V gene. V shed 2 bases and J shed 2 bases, with 10 bases lying between them. The CDR3 length is 14 residues.

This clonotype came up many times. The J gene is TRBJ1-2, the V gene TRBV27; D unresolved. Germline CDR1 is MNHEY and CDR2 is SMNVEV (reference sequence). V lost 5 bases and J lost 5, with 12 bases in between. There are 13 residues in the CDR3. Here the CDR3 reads CASSRTMDYGYTF. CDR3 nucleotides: TGTGCCAGCAGTCGGACGATGGATTATGGCTACACCTTC.

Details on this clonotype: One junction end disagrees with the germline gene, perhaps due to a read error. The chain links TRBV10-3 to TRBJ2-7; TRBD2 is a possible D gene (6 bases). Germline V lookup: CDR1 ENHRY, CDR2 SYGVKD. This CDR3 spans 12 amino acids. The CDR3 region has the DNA TGTGCCATCAGTGAGTTCAGGAGGGAGCAGCACTTC. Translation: CAISEFRREQHF.

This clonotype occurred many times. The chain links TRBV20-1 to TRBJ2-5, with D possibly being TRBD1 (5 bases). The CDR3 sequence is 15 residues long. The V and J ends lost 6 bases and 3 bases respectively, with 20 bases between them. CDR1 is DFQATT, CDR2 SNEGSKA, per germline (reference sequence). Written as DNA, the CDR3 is TGCAGTGCGAGAACCCCCCAGGGCGCAAAAGAGACCCAGTACTTC. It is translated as CSARTPQGAKETQYF.

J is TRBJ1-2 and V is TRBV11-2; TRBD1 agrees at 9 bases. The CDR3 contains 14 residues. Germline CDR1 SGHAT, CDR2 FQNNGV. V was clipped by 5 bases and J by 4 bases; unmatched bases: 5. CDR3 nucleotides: TGTGCCAGCAGCCTTTTGGACAGGGGCTATGGCTACACCTTC. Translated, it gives CASSLLDRGYGYTF.

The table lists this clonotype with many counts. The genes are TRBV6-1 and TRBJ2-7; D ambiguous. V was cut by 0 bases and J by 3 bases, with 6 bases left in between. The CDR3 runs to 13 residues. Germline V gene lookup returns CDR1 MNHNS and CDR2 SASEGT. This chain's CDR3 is CASSEAHSYEQYF. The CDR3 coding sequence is TGTGCCAGCAGTGAAGCGCACAGCTACGAGCAGTACTTC.

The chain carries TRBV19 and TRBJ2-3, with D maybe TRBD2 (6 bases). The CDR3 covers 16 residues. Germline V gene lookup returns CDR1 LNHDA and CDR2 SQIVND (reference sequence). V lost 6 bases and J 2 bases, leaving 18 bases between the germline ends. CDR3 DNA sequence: TGTGCCAGTAGCCTCGGGACTGCGGGGTTCACAGATACGCAGTATTTT. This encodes CASSLGTAGFTDTQYF.

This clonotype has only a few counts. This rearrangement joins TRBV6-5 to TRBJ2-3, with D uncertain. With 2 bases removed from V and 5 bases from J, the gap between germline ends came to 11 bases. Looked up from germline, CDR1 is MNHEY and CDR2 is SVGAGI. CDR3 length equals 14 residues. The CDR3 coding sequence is TGTGCCAGCAGTTACGGCACGGTCCAAGATACGCAGTATTTT. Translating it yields CASSYGTVQDTQYF.

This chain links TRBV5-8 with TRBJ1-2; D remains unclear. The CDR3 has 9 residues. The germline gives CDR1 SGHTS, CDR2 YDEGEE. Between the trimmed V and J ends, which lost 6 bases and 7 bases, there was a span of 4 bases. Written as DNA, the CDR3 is TGTGCCAGCATAGGTGGCTACACCTTC. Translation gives CASIGGYTF. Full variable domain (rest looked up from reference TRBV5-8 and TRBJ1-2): EAGVTQSPTHLIKTRGQQATLRCSPISGHTSVYWYQQALGLGLQFLLWYDEGEERNRGNFPPRFSGRQFPNYSSELNVNALELEDSALYLCASIGGYTFGSGTRLTVV.

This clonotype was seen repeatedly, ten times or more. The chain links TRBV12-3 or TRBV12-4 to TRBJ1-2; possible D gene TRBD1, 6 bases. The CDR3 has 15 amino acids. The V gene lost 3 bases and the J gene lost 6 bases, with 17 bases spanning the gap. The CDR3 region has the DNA TGTGCCAGCAGTTTTCCCAGGGGTCCGGAGGATGGCTACACCTTC. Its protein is CASSFPRGPEDGYTF.

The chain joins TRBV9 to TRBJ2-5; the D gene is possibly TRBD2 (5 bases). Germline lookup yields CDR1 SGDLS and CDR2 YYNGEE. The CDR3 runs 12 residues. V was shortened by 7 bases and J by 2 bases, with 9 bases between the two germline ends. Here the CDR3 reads CASGSGQETQYF. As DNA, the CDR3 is TGTGCCAGCGGGTCGGGGCAAGAGACCCAGTACTTC.

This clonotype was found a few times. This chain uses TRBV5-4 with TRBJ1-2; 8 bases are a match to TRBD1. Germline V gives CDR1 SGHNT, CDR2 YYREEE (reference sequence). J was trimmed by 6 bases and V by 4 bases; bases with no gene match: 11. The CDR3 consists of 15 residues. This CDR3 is CASSATGTGVNGYTF. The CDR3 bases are TGTGCCAGCAGCGCAACCGGGACAGGCGTTAATGGCTACACCTTC. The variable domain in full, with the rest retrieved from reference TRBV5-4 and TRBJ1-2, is ETGVTQSPTHLIKTRGQQVTLRCSSQSGHNTVSWYQQALGQGPQFIFQYYREEENGRGNFPPRFSGLQFPNYSSELNVNALELDDSALYLCASSATGTGVNGYTFGSGTRLTVV.

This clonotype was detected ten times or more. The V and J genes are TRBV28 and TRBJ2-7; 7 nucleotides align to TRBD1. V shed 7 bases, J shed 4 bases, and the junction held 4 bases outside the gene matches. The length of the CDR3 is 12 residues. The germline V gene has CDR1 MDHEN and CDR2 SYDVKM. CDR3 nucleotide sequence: TGTGCCAGCAAGGGGGCAGCTTACGAGCAGTACTTC. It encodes CASKGAAYEQYF.

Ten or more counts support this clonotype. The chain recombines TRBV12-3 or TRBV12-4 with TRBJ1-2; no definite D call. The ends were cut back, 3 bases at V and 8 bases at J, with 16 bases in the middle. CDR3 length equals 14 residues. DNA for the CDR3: TGTGCCAGCAGTTTTGGGTCCGGAGCGGGGGGCTACACCTTC. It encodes CASSFGSGAGGYTF.

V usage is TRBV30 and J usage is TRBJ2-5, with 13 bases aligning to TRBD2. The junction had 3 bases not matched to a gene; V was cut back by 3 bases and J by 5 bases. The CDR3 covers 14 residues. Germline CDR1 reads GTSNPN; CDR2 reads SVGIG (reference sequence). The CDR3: CAWRLAGGLETQYF. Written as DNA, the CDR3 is TGTGCCTGGAGACTAGCGGGGGGGCTTGAGACCCAGTACTTC.

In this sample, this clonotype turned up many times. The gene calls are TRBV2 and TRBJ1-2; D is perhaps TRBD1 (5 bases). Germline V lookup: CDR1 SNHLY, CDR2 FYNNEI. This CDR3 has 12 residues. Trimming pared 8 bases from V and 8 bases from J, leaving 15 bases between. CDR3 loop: CASLMRGEGYTF. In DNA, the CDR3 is TGTGCCAGCCTTATGAGGGGAGAAGGCTACACCTTC. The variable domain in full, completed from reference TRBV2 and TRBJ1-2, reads EPEVTQTPSHQVTQMGQEVILRCVPISNHLYFYWYRQILGQKVEFLVSFYNNEISEKSEIFDDQFSVERPDGSNFTLKIRSTKLEDSAMYFCASLMRGEGYTFGSGTRLTVV.

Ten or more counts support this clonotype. CDR3 nucleotide sequence: TGTGCCAGCAGTACCCCCCAGAGGGGGAGGGAAAAACTGTTTTTT. It yields the protein CASSTPQRGREKLFF. V usage is TRBV2 and J usage is TRBJ1-4, with D perhaps matching TRBD1 (6 bases). Per the germline V gene, CDR1 is SNHLY and CDR2 is FYNNEI. There are 15 residues in the CDR3. V lost 5 bases to trimming and J lost 8 bases, with 18 bases between them.

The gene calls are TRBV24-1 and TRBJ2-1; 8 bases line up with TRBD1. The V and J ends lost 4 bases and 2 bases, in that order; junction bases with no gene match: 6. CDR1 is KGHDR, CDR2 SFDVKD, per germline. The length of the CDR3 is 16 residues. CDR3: CATSDPRDRTYNEQFF. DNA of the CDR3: TGTGCCACCAGTGACCCCCGGGACAGGACCTACAATGAGCAGTTCTTC.

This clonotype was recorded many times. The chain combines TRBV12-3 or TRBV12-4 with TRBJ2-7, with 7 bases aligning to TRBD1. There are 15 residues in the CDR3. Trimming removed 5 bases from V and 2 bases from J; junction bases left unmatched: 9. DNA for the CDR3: TGTGCCAGCAGTCCTCCGGGACAGCCGACCTACGAGCAGTACTTC. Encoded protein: CASSPPGQPTYEQYF.

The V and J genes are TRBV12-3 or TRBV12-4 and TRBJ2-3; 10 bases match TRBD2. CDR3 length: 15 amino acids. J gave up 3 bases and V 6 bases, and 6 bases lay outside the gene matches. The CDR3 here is CASSIAGGETDTQYF. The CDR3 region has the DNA TGTGCCAGCAGCATAGCGGGGGGCGAGACAGATACGCAGTATTTT.

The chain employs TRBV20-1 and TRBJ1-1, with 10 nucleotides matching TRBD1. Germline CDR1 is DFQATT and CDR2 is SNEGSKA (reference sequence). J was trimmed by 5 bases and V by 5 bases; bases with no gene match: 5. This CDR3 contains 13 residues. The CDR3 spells CSAGTGDATEAFF. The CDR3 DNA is TGCAGTGCTGGGACAGGGGACGCGACTGAAGCTTTCTTT.